This entry concerns a single TCR beta chain. As handled by the study authors: Scientists estimated how many nucleated cells there were by amplifying reference gene primers. Assay used: immunoSEQ multiplex PCR; TCRdb lists only in-frame clones, some missing. That table is the source of V, J and clone size, and D and trimming were worked out from the DNA. The sample carries about 370,000 clones, approximately 88% recorded once. The source of the sample is a study of blood T cell repertoires in COVID-19. Study overall: Researchers got acute and convalescent COVID-19 samples from the United States, Italy and Spain. Sources were T cells, B-cell-depleted T cells, or PBMCs; the material itself was cDNA or gDNA.

The TCR comes from a woman aged 25 to 45 with COVID-19, enrolled during active disease. The sample comprised peripheral blood.

The CDR3 DNA sequence: TGTGCCACCAGCAGAGAACAGTCGAATTCACCCCTCCACTTT. Translation: CATSREQSNSPLHF. The chain carries TRBV15 and TRBJ1-6; D is ambiguous. Germline-derived CDR1 and CDR2 are LNHNV and YYDKDF (reference sequence). The V end was cut by 0 bases, the J end by 7 bases, with 7 bases between. This CDR3 is 14 amino acids long.